This T cell receptor beta chain was recovered during a study of Tregs in tolerant kidney transplant recipients. Of note for this clone: Antigen: not known.

Germline V gene lookup returns CDR1 SGHRS and CDR2 YFSETQ. Trimming removed 0 bases at V and 0 bases at J, with 30 bases between. There are 22 residues in the CDR3. Study outcomes and limitations: This study did not directly address biological reproducibility. Validation in larger populations is needed because few patients were studied.

CD4+CD25+CD127- Tregs, CD4+CD25- non-Tregs, CD4 and CD8 cells were sorted. Some clones are missing from TCRdb's copy, which holds only in-frame ones; the method was immunoSEQ multiplex PCR. Of 120,000 or so clones listed, roughly 92% were seen once; the top ten hold roughly 0.63%. Sequenced material: CD4+ T cells from blood. The gene calls are TRBV5-1 and TRBJ1-1, with unresolved D. The sequence came from a human donor in good health. CDR3 coding DNA: TGCGCCAGCAGCTTGGCTGGTCGCCGACACCAAATAACCGGATCCATGAACACTGAAGCTTTCTTT. Translated: CASSLAGRRHQITGSMNTEAFF.